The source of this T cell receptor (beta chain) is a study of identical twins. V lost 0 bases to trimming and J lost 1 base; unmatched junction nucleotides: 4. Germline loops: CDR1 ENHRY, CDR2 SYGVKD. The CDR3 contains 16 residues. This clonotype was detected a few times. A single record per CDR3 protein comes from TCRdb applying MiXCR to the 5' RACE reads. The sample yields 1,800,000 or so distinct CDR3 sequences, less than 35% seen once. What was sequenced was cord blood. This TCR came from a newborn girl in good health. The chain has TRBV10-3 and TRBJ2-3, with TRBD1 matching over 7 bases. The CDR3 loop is CAISESSTGRTDTQYF. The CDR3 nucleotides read TGTGCCATCAGTGAGTCCTCGACAGGGCGCACAGATACGCAGTATTTT.